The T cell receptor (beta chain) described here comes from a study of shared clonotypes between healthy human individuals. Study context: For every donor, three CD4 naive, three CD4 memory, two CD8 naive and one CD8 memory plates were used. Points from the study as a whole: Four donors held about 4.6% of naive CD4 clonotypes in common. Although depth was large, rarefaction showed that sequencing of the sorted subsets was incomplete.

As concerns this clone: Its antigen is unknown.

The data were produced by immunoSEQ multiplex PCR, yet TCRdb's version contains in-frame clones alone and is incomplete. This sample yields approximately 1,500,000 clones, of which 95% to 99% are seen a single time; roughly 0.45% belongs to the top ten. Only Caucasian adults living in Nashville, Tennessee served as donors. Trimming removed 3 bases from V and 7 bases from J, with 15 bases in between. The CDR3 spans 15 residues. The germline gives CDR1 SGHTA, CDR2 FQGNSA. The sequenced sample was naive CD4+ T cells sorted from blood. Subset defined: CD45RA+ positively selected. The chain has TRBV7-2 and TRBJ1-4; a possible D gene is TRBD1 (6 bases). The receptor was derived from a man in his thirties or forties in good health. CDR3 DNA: TGTGCCAGCAGCTTTGAGGGGGGTTCGGGTGAAAAACTGTTTTTT. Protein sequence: CASSFEGGSGEKLFF.